This is a list of T cell receptor beta chains from one sample in a study of blood T cell repertoires in COVID-19. Profiled with immunoSEQ multiplex PCR; TCRdb holds only in-frame clones, not every one. The sample records 95,000 to 100,000 clones, about nine tenths being singletons. Sequenced material: peripheral blood. These receptors were collected from a man between 50 and 59 years old with acute or convalescent COVID-19. The CDR3 runs from the conserved cysteine through the conserved F or W. The D gene is left open where the match is weak. Clone size is not always given. Where it is, it says once, few, many or a class for expanded clones.

D gene	clone size	V gene	J gene	CDR3 protein	CDR3 DNA
TRBD1	NA	TRBV5-1	TRBJ1-3	CASSGQMSGNTIYF	TGCGCCAGCTCGGGACAGATGTCTGGAAACACCATATATTTT
TRBD1	NA	TRBV11-2	TRBJ1-4	CASSSSGTDNEKLFF	TGTGCCAGCAGCTCCTCCGGGACAGATAATGAAAAACTGTTTTTT
TRBD1	NA	TRBV7-8	TRBJ2-2	CASRPQGAMRTGELFF	TGTGCCAGCAGACCACAGGGGGCCATGAGGACCGGGGAGCTGTTTTTT
TRBD2	NA	TRBV19	TRBJ2-2	CASSIKAGGGTGELFF	TGTGCCAGTAGTATCAAGGCGGGGGGAGGAACCGGGGAGCTGTTTTTT
TRBD1	NA	TRBV5-6	TRBJ2-1	CASSPRQGTYNEQFF	TGTGCCAGCAGCCCGCGACAGGGTACCTACAATGAGCAGTTCTTC
NA	NA	TRBV6-1	TRBJ1-2	CASSSDKSLKGYTF	TGTGCCAGCAGTTCGGACAAAAGTCTCAAAGGCTACACCTTC
NA	NA	TRBV7-8	TRBJ2-3	CASSFLQPDTQYF	TGTGCCAGCAGCTTCTTACAGCCAGATACGCAGTATTTT
NA	NA	TRBV7-2	TRBJ1-5	CASSYTDNQPQHF	TGTGCCAGCAGCTACACAGATAATCAGCCCCAGCATTTT
TRBD2	NA	TRBV5-1	TRBJ2-1	CASSSTSSSYNEQFF	TGCGCCAGCAGCTCGACTAGCTCATCATACAATGAGCAGTTCTTC
TRBD1	NA	TRBV5-6	TRBJ2-7	CASRARGQKAYEQYF	TGTGCCAGCAGAGCCCGGGGACAGAAGGCTTACGAGCAGTACTTC
TRBD1	NA	TRBV19	TRBJ1-6	CASSVGNRGNSPLHF	TGTGCCAGTAGTGTCGGGAACAGGGGGAATTCACCCCTCCACTTT
TRBD1	few	TRBV29-1	TRBJ1-3	CSAGQGPSSGNTIYF	TGCAGCGCTGGACAGGGACCCTCCTCTGGAAACACCATATATTTT
NA	NA	TRBV28	TRBJ1-6	CASSYLLRSSYNSPLHF	TGTGCCAGCAGTTACTTACTCCGGAGTTCCTATAATTCACCCCTCCACTTT
NA	NA	TRBV19	TRBJ1-5	CASSIVASNQPQHF	TGTGCCAGTAGTATAGTAGCAAGCAATCAGCCCCAGCATTTT
TRBD2	few	TRBV3-1/TRBV3-2	TRBJ2-7	CASAEAGGNLYEQYF	TGTGCCAGCGCCGAGGCGGGGGGAAATCTCTACGAGCAGTACTTC
NA	NA	TRBV6-1	TRBJ1-1	CASSELRTVEAFF	TGTGCCAGCAGTGAATTGCGGACAGTTGAAGCTTTCTTT
NA	NA	TRBV2	TRBJ1-2	CASSLMTAPPNYGYTF	TGTGCCAGCAGTCTAATGACAGCACCCCCTAACTATGGCTACACCTTC
NA	NA	TRBV27	TRBJ1-4	CASSLGSRVNEKLFF	TGTGCCAGCAGTTTAGGTAGCAGAGTCAATGAAAAACTGTTTTTT
TRBD1	NA	TRBV24-1	TRBJ1-5	CATSDPARGDVQPQHF	TGTGCCACCAGTGACCCGGCCAGGGGGGATGTGCAGCCCCAGCATTTT
NA	NA	TRBV5-1	TRBJ1-2	CASSLGLYSGLYGYTF	TGCGCCAGCAGCTTGGGCCTGTACAGTGGACTATATGGCTACACCTTC
NA	NA	TRBV3-1/TRBV3-2	TRBJ2-1	CASSRKHNNEQFF	TGTGCCAGCAGCCGTAAACATAACAATGAGCAGTTCTTC
TRBD1	NA	TRBV19	TRBJ1-2	CASSMRQGYGYTF	TGTGCCAGTAGTATGAGACAGGGCTATGGCTACACCTTC